Each of the 17 T cell receptor beta chains below was sequenced from the same sample in a study of shared clonotypes between healthy human individuals. This table comes from immunoSEQ multiplex PCR, and its TCRdb copy is limited to in-frame clones, with some not included. Here the sample spans 2 million or so clones, roughly 94% being singletons. Material: naive CD4+ T cells sorted from blood. The subset was: CD45RA+ positively selected. Source of these receptors: a man aged 18 to 30 in good health.

V usage is TRBV4-3 and J usage is TRBJ2-3, with 8 bases that match TRBD2. Germline trimming cut 0 bases from V and 6 bases from J; bases unmatched to any gene: 14. The CDR3 loop spans 18 amino acids. Germline CDR1 is LGHNA and CDR2 is YSLEER. The CDR3: CASSQDRAGVLGWDTQYF. As DNA, the CDR3 is TGCGCCAGCAGCCAAGATCGAGCGGGAGTCCTGGGATGGGATACGCAGTATTTT.

The chain employs TRBV4-3 and TRBJ1-3; the match to TRBD1 covers 7 bases. Trimming at V came to 3 bases and at J to 0 bases, leaving 8 bases not matched to a gene. CDR1 and CDR2 from the germline V gene are LGHNA and YSLEER. The CDR3 runs 17 residues. CDR3 coding DNA: TGCGCCAGCAGCCACCTTACAGGGGCTAGCTCTGGAAACACCATATATTTT. Protein product: CASSHLTGASSGNTIYF.

The genes are TRBV30 and TRBJ1-3, with D perhaps matching TRBD1 (5 bases). The CDR3 totals 14 residues. Per germline, CDR1 GTSNPN and CDR2 SVGIG (reference sequence). V shed 5 bases and J shed 0 bases, with 11 bases lying between them. The DNA of the CDR3 is TGTGCCTGGGGGGCCGCGAGCTCTGGAAACACCATATATTTT. Its protein product is CAWGAASSGNTIYF.

The chain is built from TRBV10-2 and TRBJ1-2; TRBD1 matches at 8 bases. Germline values: CDR1 WSHSY, CDR2 SAAADI. Unmatched junction bases numbered 3, after V lost 6 bases and J lost 0 bases. The CDR3 contains 14 residues. In DNA form, the CDR3 reads TGCGCCAGCAGAGCGGACAGGGCTAACTATGGCTACACCTTC. Translating it yields CASRADRANYGYTF.

The CDR3 sequence is CASSGSGISTDTQYF. The CDR3 DNA is TGTGCCAGCAGTGGTAGCGGGATTAGCACAGATACGCAGTATTTT. The J gene is TRBJ2-3, the V gene TRBV6-1, with TRBD2 matching 8 bases. Germline-derived CDR1 and CDR2 are MNHNS and SASEGT. V lost 4 bases and J lost 0; bases outside the gene matches: 3. CDR3 size: 15 residues.

The rearrangement uses TRBV4-1 and TRBJ1-3; D uncertain. V was cut by 0 bases and J by 2 bases, with 11 bases left in between. The CDR3 is made up of 16 amino acids. From germline, CDR1 is MGHRA and CDR2 YSYEKL. The CDR3 reads CASSQDRPLPGNTIYF. The CDR3 bases are TGCGCCAGCAGCCAAGATCGCCCCTTGCCTGGAAACACCATATATTTT.

The chain uses TRBV9 and TRBJ2-1, with D perhaps assigned TRBD1 or TRBD2 (5 bases each). The germline V gene encodes CDR1 SGDLS and CDR2 YYNGEE. The CDR3 extends over 18 amino acids. V was cut by 1 base and J by 1 base, with 18 bases left in between. The CDR3 region is CASSVRDPSSGSYNEQFF. The DNA for the CDR3 is TGTGCCAGCAGCGTAAGGGACCCATCCTCGGGGTCCTACAATGAGCAGTTCTTC.

This clone was observed a single time. V gene TRBV25-1 combines with J gene TRBJ1-6; D ambiguous. This CDR3 is 15 amino acids long. Germline V gene data show CDR1 as MGHDK and CDR2 as SYGVNS. The V gene lost 1 base and the J gene lost 8 bases, with 12 bases spanning the gap. CDR3 nucleotide sequence: TGTGCCAGCAGTGAATCTAAGCGGCGGGATTCACCCCTCCACTTT. Translation gives CASSESKRRDSPLHF.

This clone has a single count. Other DNA sequences in this sample translate to the same CDR3. The rearrangement joins TRBV6-6 to TRBJ1-2, with D possibly TRBD1 on 5 matching bases. This CDR3 spans 14 amino acids. V lost 6 bases to trimming and J lost 3 bases, with 14 bases between them. Per germline, CDR1 MNHNY and CDR2 SVGAGI (reference sequence). The CDR3 reads CASSPGRGHYGYTF. CDR3 nucleotides: TGTGCCAGCAGCCCGGGGAGGGGACACTATGGCTACACCTTC.

The rearrangement links TRBV2 to TRBJ2-5; TRBD2 agrees at 7 bases. Germline V gives CDR1 SNHLY, CDR2 FYNNEI. V was clipped by 6 bases and J by 1 base; unmatched bases: 8. The length of the CDR3 is 15 residues. This CDR3 is CASSGSGAPQETQYF. CDR3 DNA: TGTGCCAGCAGCGGGAGCGGGGCGCCCCAAGAGACCCAGTACTTC.

The CDR3 loop reads CASSILGTGTYEQYF. CDR3 coding DNA: TGTGCCAGTAGTATTCTTGGGACAGGGACCTACGAGCAGTACTTC. The V call is TRBV19, the J call TRBJ2-7, with TRBD1 identical over 9 bases. Trimming took 3 bases from V and 2 from J; bases not matched to a gene: 5. CDR1 and CDR2 (germline): LNHDA, SQIVND (reference sequence). CDR3 size: 15 residues.

The chain joins TRBV7-2 to TRBJ1-3; the match to TRBD1 covers 8 bases. Germline-derived CDR1 and CDR2 are SGHTA and FQGNSA. V lost 4 bases, J lost 0 bases, and 5 bases stayed unmatched. This CDR3 is 16 amino acids long. The CDR3 loop reads CASSSGQGRSGNTIYF. Written as DNA, the CDR3 is TGTGCCAGCAGCTCTGGACAGGGCCGCTCTGGAAACACCATATATTTT.

The rearrangement uses TRBV7-9 and TRBJ2-1; D might be TRBD1 (6 bases). V lost 7 bases, J lost 14 bases, and 21 bases lay in between. CDR1 and CDR2 from the germline V gene are SEHNR and FQNEAQ (reference sequence). The CDR3 runs to 13 residues. The CDR3 reads CASIPPQGIFKFF. In nucleotides, the CDR3 is TGTGCCAGCATCCCGCCCCAGGGGATTTTTAAGTTCTTC.

The chain recombines TRBV10-3 with TRBJ2-3, with D possibly being TRBD1 (6 bases). This CDR3 spans 17 amino acids. Trimming stripped 8 bases from V and 9 bases from J, with 30 bases between. Germline values: CDR1 ENHRY, CDR2 SYGVKD. The CDR3 here is CAIRSENRAPEGGTQYF. CDR3 DNA: TGTGCCATCCGAAGCGAAAACAGGGCCCCTGAGGGCGGAACGCAGTATTTT.

The V gene is TRBV10-3, the J gene TRBJ2-2; 7 nucleotides agree with TRBD2. The trim removed 8 bases at V and 0 bases at J, leaving 3 bases unmatched. The germline CDR1 and CDR2 sequences are ENHRY and SYGVKD. The CDR3 extends over 14 amino acids. The CDR3 loop is CAIPAGPNTGELFF. The CDR3 DNA reads as TGTGCCATCCCAGCGGGACCGAACACCGGGGAGCTGTTTTTT.

The chain links TRBV9 to TRBJ1-1; TRBD1 is a possible D gene (6 bases). The germline gives CDR1 SGDLS, CDR2 YYNGEE. V was shortened by 0 bases and J by 0 bases, with 15 bases between the two germline ends. The CDR3 has 17 residues. CDR3 sequence reads: CASSVVGQGQMNTEAFF. In DNA, the CDR3 is TGTGCCAGCAGCGTAGTGGGGCAGGGACAAATGAACACTGAAGCTTTCTTT.

This chain uses TRBV10-2 with TRBJ2-2; the match to TRBD2 covers 12 bases. Germline V gene sequence: CDR1 WSHSY, CDR2 SAAADI. The junction had 1 base not matched to a gene; V was cut back by 5 bases and J by 6 bases. The CDR3 has 14 amino acids. CDR3 amino acids: CASSTSGGPGELFF. The DNA for the CDR3 is TGCGCCAGCAGTACTAGCGGGGGGCCCGGGGAGCTGTTTTTT.